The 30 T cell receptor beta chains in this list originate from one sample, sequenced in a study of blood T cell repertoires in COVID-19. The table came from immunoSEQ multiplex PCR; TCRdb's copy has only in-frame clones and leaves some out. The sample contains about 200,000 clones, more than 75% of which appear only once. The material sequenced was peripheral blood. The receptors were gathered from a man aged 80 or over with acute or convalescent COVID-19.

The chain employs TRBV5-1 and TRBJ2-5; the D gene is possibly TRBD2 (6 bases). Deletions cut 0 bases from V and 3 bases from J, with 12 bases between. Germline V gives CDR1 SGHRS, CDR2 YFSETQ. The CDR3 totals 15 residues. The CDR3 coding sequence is TGCGCCAGCAGCTTGGCCAACCGGGGGAAAGAGACCCAGTACTTC. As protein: CASSLANRGKETQYF.

The CDR3 sequence: CATSDFTGGPDNEQFF. DNA of the CDR3: TGTGCCACCAGTGATTTTACGGGAGGGCCGGACAATGAGCAGTTCTTC. The chain combines TRBV24-1 with TRBJ2-1, with 8 bases lining up with TRBD2. The V segment lost 1 base and the J segment 5 bases; nucleotides outside the gene matches: 6. CDR1 and CDR2 (germline): KGHDR, SFDVKD. The CDR3 is made up of 16 amino acids.

CDR3 nucleotides: TGTGCCACCAGTGATTCGATGACTAGCGGGAGATACAATGAGCAGTTCTTC. Residues: CATSDSMTSGRYNEQFF. The V call is TRBV24-1, the J call TRBJ2-1; 12 positions agree with TRBD2. CDR3 length: 17 amino acids. Per germline, CDR1 KGHDR and CDR2 SFDVKD. V shed 2 bases, J shed 4 bases, and the junction held 5 bases outside the gene matches.

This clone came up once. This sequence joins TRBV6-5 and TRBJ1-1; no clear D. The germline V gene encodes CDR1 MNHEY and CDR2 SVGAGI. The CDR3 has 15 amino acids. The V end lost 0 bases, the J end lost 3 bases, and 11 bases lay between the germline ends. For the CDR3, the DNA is TGTGCCAGCAGTTACTCGCCTAGAGTGGACACTGAAGCTTTCTTT. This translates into CASSYSPRVDTEAFF.

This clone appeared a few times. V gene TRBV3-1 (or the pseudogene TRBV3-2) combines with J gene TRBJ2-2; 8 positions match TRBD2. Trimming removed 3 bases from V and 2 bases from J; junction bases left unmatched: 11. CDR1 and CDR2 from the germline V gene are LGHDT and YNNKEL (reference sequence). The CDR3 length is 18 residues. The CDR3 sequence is CASSQVGLARPNTGELFF. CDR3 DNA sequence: TGTGCCAGCAGCCAGGTAGGACTAGCCCGACCTAACACCGGGGAGCTGTTTTTT.

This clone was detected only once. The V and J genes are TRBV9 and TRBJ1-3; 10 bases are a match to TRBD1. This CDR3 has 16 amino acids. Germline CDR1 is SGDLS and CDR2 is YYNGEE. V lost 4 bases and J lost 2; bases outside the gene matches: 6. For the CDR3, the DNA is TGTGCCAGCAGCCTAAATGACAGGGGGCCTGGAAACACCATATATTTT. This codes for CASSLNDRGPGNTIYF.

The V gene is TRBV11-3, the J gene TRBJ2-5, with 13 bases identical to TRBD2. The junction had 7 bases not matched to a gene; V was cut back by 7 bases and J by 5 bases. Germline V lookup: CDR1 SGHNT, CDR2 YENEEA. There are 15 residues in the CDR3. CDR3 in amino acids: CASKLAGGPGETQYF. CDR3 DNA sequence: TGTGCCAGCAAACTAGCGGGAGGGCCGGGGGAGACCCAGTACTTC.

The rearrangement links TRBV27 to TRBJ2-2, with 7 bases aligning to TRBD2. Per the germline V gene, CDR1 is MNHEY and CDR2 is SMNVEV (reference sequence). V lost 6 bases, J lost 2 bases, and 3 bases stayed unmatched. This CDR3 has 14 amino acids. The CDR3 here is CASRLALNTGELFF. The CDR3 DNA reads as TGTGCCAGCAGACTAGCGCTAAACACCGGGGAGCTGTTTTTT.

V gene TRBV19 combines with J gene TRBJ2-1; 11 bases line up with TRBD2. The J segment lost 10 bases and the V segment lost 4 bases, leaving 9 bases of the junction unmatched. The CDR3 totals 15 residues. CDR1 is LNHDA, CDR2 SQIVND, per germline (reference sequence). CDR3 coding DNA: TGTGCCAGTAGTAATACCCCACTAGCGGGAGACGAGCAGTTCTTC. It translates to CASSNTPLAGDEQFF.

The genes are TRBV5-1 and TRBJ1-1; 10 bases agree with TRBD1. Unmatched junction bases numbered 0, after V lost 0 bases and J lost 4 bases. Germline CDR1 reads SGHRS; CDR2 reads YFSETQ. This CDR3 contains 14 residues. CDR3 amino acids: CASSLGDRGTEAFF. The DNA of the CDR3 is TGCGCCAGCAGCTTGGGGGACAGGGGCACTGAAGCTTTCTTT. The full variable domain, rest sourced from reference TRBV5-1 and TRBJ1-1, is KAGVTQTPRYLIKTRGQQVTLSCSPISGHRSVSWYQQTPGQGLQFLFEYFSETQRNKGNFPGRFSGRQFSNSRSEMNVSTLELGDSALYLCASSLGDRGTEAFFGQGTRLTVV.

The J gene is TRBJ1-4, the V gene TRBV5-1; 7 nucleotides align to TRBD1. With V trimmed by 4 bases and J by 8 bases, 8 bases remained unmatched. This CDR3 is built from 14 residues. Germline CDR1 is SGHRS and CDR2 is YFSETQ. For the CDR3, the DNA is TGCGCCAGCAGCCAGGGGGAAGGGTACGAAAAACTGTTTTTT. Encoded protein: CASSQGEGYEKLFF.

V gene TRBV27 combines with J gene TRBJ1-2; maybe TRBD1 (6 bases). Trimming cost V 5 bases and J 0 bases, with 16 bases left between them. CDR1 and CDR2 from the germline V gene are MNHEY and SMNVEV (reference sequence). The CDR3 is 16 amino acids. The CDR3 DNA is TGTGCCAGCAGTACTTACCCGGGACAACCTAACTATGGCTACACCTTC. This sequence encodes CASSTYPGQPNYGYTF.

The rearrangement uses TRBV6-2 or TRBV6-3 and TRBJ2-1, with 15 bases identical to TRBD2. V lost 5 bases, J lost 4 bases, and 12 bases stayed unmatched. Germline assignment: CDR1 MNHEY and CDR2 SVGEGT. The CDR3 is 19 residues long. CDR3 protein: CASSPGLAGGRKKYNEQFF. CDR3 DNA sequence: TGTGCCAGCAGTCCGGGACTAGCGGGAGGCCGAAAAAAATACAATGAGCAGTTCTTC.

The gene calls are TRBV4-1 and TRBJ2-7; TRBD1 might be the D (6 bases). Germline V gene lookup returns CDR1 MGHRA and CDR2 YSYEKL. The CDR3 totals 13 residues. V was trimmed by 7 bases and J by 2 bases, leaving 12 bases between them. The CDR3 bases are TGCGCCAGCATCGACAGGAGAACCTACGAGCAGTACGTC. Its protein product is CASIDRRTYEQYV.

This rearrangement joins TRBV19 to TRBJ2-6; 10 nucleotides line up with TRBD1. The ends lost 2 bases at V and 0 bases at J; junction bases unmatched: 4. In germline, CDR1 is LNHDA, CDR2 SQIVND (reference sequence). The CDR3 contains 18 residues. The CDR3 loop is CASSIRQGATSGANVLTF. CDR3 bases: TGTGCCAGTAGTATACGACAGGGGGCCACCTCTGGGGCCAACGTCCTGACTTTC.

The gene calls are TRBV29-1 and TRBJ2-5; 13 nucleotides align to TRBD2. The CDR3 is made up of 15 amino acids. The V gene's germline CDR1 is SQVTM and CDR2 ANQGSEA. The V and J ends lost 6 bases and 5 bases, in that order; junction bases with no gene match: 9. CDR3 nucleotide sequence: TGCAGCGTGGCAGGACTAGCGGGAGTAGGCGAGACCCAGTACTTC. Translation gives CSVAGLAGVGETQYF.

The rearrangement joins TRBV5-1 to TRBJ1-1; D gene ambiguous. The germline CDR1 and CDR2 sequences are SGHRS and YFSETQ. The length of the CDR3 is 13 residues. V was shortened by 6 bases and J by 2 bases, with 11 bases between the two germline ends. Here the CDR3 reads CASTLTPNTEAFF. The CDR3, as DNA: TGCGCCAGCACCCTGACACCTAACACTGAAGCTTTCTTT.

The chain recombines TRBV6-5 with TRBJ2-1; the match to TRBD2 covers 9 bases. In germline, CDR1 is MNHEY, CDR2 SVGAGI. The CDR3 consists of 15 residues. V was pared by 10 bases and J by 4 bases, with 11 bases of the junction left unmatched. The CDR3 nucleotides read TGTGCCACCGGTCAGCTAGCGGGACTTTACAATGAGCAGTTCTTC. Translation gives CATGQLAGLYNEQFF.

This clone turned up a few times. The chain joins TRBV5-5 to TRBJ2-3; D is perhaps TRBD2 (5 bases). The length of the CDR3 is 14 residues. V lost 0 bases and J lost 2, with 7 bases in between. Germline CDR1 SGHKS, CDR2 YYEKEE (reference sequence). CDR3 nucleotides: TGTGCCAGCAGCTTGGACGGGGACACAGATACGCAGTATTTT. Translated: CASSLDGDTDTQYF.

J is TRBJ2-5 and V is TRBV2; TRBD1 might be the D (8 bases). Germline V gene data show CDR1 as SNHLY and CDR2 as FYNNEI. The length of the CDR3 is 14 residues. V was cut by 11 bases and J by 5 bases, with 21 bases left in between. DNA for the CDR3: TGTGCCGTGCGGGGGCAGGGGGCGGTGGAGACCCAGTACTTC. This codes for CAVRGQGAVETQYF.

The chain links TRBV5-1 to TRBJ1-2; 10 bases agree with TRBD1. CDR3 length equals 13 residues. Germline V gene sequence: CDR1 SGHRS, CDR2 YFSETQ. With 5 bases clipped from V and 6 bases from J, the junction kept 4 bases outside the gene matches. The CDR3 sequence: CASRAGTGDGYTF. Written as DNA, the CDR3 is TGCGCCAGCAGAGCCGGGACAGGGGATGGCTACACCTTC.

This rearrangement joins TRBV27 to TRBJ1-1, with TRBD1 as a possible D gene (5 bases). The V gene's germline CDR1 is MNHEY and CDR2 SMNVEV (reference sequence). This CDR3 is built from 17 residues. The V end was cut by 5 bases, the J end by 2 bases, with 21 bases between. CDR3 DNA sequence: TGTGCCAGCAGTCCAAACAGGCTATGGGAGGGAAACACTGAAGCTTTCTTT. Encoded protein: CASSPNRLWEGNTEAFF.

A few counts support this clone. Written as DNA, the CDR3 is TGCAGTGCATCCGTTGGGCCAGGGTTCTTC. As protein: CSASVGPGFF. The chain uses TRBV20-1 and TRBJ2-1; D gene unclear. Germline V gene lookup returns CDR1 DFQATT and CDR2 SNEGSKA (reference sequence). V was pared by 6 bases and J by 15 bases, with 15 bases between. This CDR3 is built from 10 residues.

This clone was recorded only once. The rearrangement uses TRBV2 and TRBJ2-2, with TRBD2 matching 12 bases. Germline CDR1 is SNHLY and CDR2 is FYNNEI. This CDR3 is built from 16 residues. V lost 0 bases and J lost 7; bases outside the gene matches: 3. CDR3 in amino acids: CASSEALAGGSGELFF. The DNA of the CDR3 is TGTGCCAGCAGTGAAGCGCTAGCGGGAGGGAGCGGGGAGCTGTTTTTT.

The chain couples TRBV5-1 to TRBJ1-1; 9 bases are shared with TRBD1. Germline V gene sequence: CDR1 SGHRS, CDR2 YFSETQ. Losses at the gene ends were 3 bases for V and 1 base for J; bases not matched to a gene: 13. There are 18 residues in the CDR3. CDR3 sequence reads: CASSWGGGQGSWNTEAFF. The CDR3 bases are TGCGCCAGCAGCTGGGGAGGGGGACAGGGCTCTTGGAACACTGAAGCTTTCTTT.

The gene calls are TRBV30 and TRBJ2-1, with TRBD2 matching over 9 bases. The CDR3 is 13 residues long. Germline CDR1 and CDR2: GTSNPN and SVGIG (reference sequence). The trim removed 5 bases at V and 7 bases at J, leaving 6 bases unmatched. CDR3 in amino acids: CAWGGLARNEQFF. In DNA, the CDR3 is TGTGCCTGGGGCGGACTAGCGAGGAATGAGCAGTTCTTC.

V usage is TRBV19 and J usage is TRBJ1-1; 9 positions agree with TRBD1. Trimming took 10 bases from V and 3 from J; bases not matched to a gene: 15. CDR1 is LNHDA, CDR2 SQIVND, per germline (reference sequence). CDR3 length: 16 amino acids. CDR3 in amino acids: CATTPGQGTWDTEAFF. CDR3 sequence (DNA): TGTGCCACTACCCCGGGACAGGGAACCTGGGACACTGAAGCTTTCTTT.

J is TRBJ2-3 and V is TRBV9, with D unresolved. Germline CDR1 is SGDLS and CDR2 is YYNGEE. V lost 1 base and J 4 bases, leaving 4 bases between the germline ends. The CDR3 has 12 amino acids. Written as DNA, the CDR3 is TGTGCCAGCAGCGTAACTGCAGATACGCAGTATTTT. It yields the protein CASSVTADTQYF.

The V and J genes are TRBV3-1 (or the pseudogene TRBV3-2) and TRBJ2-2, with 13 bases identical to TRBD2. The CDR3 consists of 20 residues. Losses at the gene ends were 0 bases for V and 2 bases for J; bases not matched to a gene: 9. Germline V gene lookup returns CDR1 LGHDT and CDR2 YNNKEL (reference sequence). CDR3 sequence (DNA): TGTGCCAGCAGCCAAGAATACCTTGGACTAGCGGGAGTCAACACCGGGGAGCTGTTTTTT. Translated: CASSQEYLGLAGVNTGELFF.

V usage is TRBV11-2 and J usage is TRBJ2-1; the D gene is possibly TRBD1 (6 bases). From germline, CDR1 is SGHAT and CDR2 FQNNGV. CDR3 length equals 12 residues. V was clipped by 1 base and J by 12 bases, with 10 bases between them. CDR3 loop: CASSLVWDMQFF. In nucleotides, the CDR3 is TGTGCCAGCAGCTTAGTTTGGGACATGCAGTTCTTC.